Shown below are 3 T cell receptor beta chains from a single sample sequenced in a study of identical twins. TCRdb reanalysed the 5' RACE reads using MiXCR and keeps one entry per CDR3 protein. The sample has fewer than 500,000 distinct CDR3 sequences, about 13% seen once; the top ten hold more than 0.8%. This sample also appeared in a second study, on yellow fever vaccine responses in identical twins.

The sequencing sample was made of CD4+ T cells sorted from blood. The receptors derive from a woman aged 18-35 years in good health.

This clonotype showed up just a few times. The CDR3 loop reads CASSRSGGYSYEQYF. For the CDR3, the DNA is TGTGCCAGCAGCCGGTCCGGCGGATACTCCTACGAGCAGTACTTC. This chain connects TRBV6-1 to TRBJ2-7; D not certain. Germline V gives CDR1 MNHNS, CDR2 SASEGT. CDR3 length equals 15 residues. V lost 6 bases, J lost 0 bases, and 15 bases lay in between.

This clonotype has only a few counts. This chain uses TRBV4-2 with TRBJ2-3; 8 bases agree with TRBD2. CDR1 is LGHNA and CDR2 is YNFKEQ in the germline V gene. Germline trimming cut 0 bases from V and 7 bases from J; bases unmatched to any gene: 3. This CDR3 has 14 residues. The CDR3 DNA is TGTGCCAGCAGCCAAGATGGCGGGGGGCATACGCAGTATTTT. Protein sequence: CASSQDGGGHTQYF.

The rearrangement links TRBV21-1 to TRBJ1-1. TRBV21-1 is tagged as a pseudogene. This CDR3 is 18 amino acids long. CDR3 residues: CASSTSTARPLLGTEAFF. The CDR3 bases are TGTGCCAGCAGCACCAGTACCGCCAGGCCGTTACTGGGCACTGAAGCTTTCTTT.